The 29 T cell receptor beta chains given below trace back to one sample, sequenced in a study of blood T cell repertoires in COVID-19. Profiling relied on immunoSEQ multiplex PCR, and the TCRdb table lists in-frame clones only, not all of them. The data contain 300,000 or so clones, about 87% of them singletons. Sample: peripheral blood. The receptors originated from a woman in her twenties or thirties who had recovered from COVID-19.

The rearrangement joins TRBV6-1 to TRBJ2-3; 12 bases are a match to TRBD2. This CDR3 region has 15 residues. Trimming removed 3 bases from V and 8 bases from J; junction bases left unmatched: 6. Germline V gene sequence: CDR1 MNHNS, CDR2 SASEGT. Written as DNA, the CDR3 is TGTGCCAGCAGTGATCTAGCGGGGGGGCCGGGTACGCAGTATTTT. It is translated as CASSDLAGGPGTQYF.

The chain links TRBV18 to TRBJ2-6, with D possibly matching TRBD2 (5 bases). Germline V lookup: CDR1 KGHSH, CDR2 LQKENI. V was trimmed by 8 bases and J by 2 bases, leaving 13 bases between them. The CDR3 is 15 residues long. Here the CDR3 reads CASRDGVAGANVLTF. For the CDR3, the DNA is TGTGCCAGCCGGGATGGGGTAGCTGGGGCCAACGTCCTGACTTTC.

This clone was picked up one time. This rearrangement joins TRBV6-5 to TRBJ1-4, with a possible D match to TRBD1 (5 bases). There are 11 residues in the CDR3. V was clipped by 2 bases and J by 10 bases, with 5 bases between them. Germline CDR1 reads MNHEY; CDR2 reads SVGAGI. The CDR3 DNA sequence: TGTGCCAGCAGTTACCAGGGAAAACTGTTTTTT. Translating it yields CASSYQGKLFF.

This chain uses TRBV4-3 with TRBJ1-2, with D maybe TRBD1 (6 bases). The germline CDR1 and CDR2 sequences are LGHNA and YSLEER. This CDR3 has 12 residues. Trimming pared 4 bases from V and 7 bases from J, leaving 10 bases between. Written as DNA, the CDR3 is TGCGCCAGCAGCCGCAGGGGCGGTGGCTACACCTTC. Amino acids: CASSRRGGGYTF.

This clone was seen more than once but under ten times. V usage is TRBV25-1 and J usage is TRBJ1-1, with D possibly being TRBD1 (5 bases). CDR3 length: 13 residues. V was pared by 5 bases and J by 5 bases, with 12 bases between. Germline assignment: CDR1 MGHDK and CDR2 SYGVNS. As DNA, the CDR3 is TGTGCCAGCAGTCTGGGGGGGAGAACTGAAGCTTTCTTT. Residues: CASSLGGRTEAFF.

In DNA, the CDR3 is TGTGCCACCAGCAGAGGGCGGGGGGCGGCTAATGAAAAACTGTTTTTT. Translating it yields CATSRGRGAANEKLFF. The chain links TRBV15 to TRBJ1-4; maybe TRBD1 (6 bases). The germline CDR1 and CDR2 sequences are LNHNV and YYDKDF (reference sequence). V dropped 1 base and J dropped 3 bases, with 12 bases sitting between them. This CDR3 has 16 amino acids.

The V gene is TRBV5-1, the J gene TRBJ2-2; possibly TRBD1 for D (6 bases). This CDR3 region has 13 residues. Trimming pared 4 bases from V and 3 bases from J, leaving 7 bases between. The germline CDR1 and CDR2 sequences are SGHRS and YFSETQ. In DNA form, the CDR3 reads TGCGCCAGCAGCCCAGGGGACACCGGGGAGCTGTTTTTT. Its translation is CASSPGDTGELFF.

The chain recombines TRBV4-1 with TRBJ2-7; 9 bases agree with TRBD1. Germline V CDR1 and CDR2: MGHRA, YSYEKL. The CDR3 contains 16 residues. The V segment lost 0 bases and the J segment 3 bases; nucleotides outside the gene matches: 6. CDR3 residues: CASSQEKGQGGYEQYF. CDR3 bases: TGCGCCAGCAGCCAAGAGAAGGGACAGGGCGGCTACGAGCAGTACTTC.

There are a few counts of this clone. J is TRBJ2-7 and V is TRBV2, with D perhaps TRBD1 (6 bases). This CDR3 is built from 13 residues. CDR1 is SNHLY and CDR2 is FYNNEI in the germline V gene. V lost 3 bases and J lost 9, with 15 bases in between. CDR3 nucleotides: TGTGCCAGCAGTGACAGGGGCATCGTGGGGCAGTACTTC. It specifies CASSDRGIVGQYF. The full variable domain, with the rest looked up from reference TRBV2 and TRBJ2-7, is EPEVTQTPSHQVTQMGQEVILRCVPISNHLYFYWYRQILGQKVEFLVSFYNNEISEKSEIFDDQFSVERPDGSNFTLKIRSTKLEDSAMYFCASSDRGIVGQYFGPGTRLTVT.

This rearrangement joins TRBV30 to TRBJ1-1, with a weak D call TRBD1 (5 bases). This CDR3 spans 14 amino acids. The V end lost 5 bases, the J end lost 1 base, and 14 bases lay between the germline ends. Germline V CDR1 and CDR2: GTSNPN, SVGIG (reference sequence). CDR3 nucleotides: TGTGCCTGGGGATCCCGGGACTGGAACACTGAAGCTTTCTTT. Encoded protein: CAWGSRDWNTEAFF.

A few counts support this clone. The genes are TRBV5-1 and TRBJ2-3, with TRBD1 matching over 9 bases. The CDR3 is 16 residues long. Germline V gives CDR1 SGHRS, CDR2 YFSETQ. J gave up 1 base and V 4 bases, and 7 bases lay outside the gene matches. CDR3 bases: TGCGCCAGCAGCCAGAAGACAGGGGGAGGCACAGATACGCAGTATTTT. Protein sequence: CASSQKTGGGTDTQYF. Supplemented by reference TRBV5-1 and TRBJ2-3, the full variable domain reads KAGVTQTPRYLIKTRGQQVTLSCSPISGHRSVSWYQQTPGQGLQFLFEYFSETQRNKGNFPGRFSGRQFSNSRSEMNVSTLELGDSALYLCASSQKTGGGTDTQYFGPGTRLTVL.

This CDR3 is CASSLAASGGGNEQFF. For the CDR3, the DNA is TGCGCCAGCAGCTTGGCGGCTAGCGGGGGGGGCAATGAGCAGTTCTTC. J is TRBJ2-1 and V is TRBV5-1, with 12 positions matching TRBD2. This CDR3 is 16 amino acids long. Germline CDR1 and CDR2: SGHRS and YFSETQ. V shed 0 bases and J 6 bases; nucleotides not matched to a gene: 4.

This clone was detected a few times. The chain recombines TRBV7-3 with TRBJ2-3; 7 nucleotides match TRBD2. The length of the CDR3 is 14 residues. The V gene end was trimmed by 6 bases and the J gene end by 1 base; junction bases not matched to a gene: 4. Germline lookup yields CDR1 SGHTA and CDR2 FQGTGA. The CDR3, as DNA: TGTGCCAGCAGAGAAAGCGGGGGCACAGATACGCAGTATTTT. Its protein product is CASRESGGTDTQYF. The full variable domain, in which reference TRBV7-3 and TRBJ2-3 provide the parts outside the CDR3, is GAGVSQTPSNKVTEKGKYVELRCDPISGHTALYWYRQSLGQGPEFLIYFQGTGAADDSGLPNDRFFAVRPEGSVSTLKIQRTERGDSAVYLCASRESGGTDTQYFGPGTRLTVL.

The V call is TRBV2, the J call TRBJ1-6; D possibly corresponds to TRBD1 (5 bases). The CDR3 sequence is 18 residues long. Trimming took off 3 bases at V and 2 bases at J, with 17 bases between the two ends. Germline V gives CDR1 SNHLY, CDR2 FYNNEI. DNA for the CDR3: TGTGCCAGCAGTGATCGACCCCCGGGGGGTCCCTATAATTCACCCCTCCACTTT. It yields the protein CASSDRPPGGPYNSPLHF. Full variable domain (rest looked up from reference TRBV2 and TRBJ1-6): EPEVTQTPSHQVTQMGQEVILRCVPISNHLYFYWYRQILGQKVEFLVSFYNNEISEKSEIFDDQFSVERPDGSNFTLKIRSTKLEDSAMYFCASSDRPPGGPYNSPLHFGNGTRLTVT.

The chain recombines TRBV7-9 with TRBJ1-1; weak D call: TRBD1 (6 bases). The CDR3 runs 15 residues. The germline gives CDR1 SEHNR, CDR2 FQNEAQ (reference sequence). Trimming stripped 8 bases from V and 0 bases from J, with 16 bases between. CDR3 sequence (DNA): TGTGCCAGCCACCTTTGGGGGGGCATGAACACTGAAGCTTTCTTT. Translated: CASHLWGGMNTEAFF.

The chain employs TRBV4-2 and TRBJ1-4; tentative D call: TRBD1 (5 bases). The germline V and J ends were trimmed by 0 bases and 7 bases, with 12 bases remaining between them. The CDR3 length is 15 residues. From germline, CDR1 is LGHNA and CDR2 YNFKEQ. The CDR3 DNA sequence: TGTGCCAGCAGCCAAGATGGCAGGGTAGGTGAAAAACTGTTTTTT. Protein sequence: CASSQDGRVGEKLFF.

CDR3 residues: CSAQTGNEQFF. CDR3 bases: TGCAGTGCCCAGACAGGGAATGAGCAGTTCTTC. The chain links TRBV20-1 to TRBJ2-1, with 7 bases that match TRBD1. CDR1 is DFQATT, CDR2 SNEGSKA, per germline (reference sequence). V lost 6 bases and J lost 7; bases outside the gene matches: 3. The CDR3 loop spans 11 amino acids.

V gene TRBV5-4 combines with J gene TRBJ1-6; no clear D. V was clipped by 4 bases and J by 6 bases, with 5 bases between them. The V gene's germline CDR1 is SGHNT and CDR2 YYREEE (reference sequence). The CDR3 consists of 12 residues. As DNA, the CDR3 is TGTGCCAGCAGCCCCAGTAATTCACCCCTCCACTTT. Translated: CASSPSNSPLHF.

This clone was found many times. CDR3 nucleotide sequence: TGTGCCAGCAGCCAAAACCGGGACAGCGTTGAAAAACTGTTTTTT. It translates to CASSQNRDSVEKLFF. The chain links TRBV6-5 to TRBJ1-4, with 7 positions matching TRBD1. Germline V lookup: CDR1 MNHEY, CDR2 SVGAGI. CDR3 length: 15 amino acids. V lost 6 bases to trimming and J lost 7 bases; unmatched junction nucleotides: 11.

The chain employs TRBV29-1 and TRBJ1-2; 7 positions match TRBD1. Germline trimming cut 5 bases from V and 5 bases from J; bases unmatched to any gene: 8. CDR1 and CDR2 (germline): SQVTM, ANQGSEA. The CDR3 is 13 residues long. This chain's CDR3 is CSVQGGKPYGYTF. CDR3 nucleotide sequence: TGCAGCGTTCAGGGGGGTAAGCCTTATGGCTACACCTTC.

The CDR3 bases are TGTGCCAGCAGGACAACAAGGGGAGAGACCCAGTACTTC. Translation gives CASRTTRGETQYF. The chain links TRBV28 to TRBJ2-5, with D tentatively TRBD1 (5 bases). With 6 bases removed from V and 4 bases from J, the gap between germline ends came to 12 bases. The CDR3 covers 13 residues. Germline V lookup: CDR1 MDHEN, CDR2 SYDVKM.

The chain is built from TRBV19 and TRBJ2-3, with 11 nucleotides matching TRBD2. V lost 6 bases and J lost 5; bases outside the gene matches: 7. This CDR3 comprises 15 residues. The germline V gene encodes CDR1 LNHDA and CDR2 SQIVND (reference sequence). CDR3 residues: CASSRTSGYRDTQYF. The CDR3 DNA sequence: TGTGCCAGTAGCAGGACTAGCGGGTATAGAGATACGCAGTATTTT.

CDR3 coding DNA: TGTGCCAGCAGCCTGACTGGGGACAAGACCCAGTACTTC. The encoded protein is CASSLTGDKTQYF. The genes are TRBV12-3 or TRBV12-4 and TRBJ2-5; tentative D call: TRBD1 (6 bases). The CDR3 has 13 residues. V was trimmed by 6 bases and J by 6 bases, leaving 14 bases between them.

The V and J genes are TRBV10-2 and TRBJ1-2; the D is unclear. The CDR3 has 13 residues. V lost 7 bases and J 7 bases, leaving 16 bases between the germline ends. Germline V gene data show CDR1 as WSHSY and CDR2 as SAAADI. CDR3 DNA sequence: TGCGCCAGCACCCGAGGCGCAGGAGGTGGCTACACCTTC. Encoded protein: CASTRGAGGGYTF.

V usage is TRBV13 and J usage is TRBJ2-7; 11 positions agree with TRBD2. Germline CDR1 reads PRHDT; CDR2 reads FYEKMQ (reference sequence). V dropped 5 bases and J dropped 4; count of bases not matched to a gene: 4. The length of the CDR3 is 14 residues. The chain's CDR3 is CASSQTSGEYEQYF. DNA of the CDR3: TGTGCCAGCAGCCAGACTAGCGGGGAGTACGAGCAGTACTTC.

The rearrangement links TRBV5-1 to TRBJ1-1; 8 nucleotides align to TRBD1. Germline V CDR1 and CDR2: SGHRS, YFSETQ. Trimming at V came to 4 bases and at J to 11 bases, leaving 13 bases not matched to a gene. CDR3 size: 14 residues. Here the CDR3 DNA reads TGCGCCAGCAGCGCAGGGGGCGTGGGGGAGAGGGCTTTCTTT. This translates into CASSAGGVGERAFF. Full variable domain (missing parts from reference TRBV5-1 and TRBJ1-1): KAGVTQTPRYLIKTRGQQVTLSCSPISGHRSVSWYQQTPGQGLQFLFEYFSETQRNKGNFPGRFSGRQFSNSRSEMNVSTLELGDSALYLCASSAGGVGERAFFGQGTRLTVV.

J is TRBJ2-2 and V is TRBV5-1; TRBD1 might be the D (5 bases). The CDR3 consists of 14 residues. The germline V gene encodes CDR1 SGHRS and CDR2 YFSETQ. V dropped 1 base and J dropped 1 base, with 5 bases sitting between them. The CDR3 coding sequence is TGCGCCAGCAGCTTGCAGGGGAACACCGGGGAGCTGTTTTTT. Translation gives CASSLQGNTGELFF.

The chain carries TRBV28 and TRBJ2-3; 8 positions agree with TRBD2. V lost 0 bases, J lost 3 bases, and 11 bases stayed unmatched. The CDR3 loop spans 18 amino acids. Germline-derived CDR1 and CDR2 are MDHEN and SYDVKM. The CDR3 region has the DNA TGTGCCAGCAGTTTATGGGGATCGGGGGGGCCAGTGACAGATACGCAGTATTTT. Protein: CASSLWGSGGPVTDTQYF.

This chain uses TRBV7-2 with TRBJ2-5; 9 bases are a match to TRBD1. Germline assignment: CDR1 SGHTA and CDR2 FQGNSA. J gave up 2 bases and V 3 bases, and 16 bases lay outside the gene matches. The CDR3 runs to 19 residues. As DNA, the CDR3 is TGTGCCAGCAGCTTCGGCTTGAGTTGGGGACAGGGAGAACAAGAGACCCAGTACTTC. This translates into CASSFGLSWGQGEQETQYF.